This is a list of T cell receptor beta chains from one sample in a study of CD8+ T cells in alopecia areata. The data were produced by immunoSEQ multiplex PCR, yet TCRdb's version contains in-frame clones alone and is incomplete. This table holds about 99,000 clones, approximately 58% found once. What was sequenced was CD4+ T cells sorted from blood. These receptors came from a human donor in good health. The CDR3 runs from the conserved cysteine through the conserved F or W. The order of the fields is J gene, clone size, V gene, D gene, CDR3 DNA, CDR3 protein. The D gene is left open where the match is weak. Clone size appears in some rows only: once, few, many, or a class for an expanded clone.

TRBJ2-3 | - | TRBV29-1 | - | TGCAGCGTTGTCCCGATGGTAGCCGGGGGGACACAAGATACGCAGTATTTT | CSVVPMVAGGTQDTQYF
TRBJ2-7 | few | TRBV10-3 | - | TGTGCCATCAGTGAGGGCAGCCTGCTAAAGAGTACCTACGAGCAGTACTTC | CAISEGSLLKSTYEQYF
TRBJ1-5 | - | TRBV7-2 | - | TGTGCCAGCAGCTTAGTCGGAGGGATGGAACAGCCCCAGCATTTT | CASSLVGGMEQPQHF
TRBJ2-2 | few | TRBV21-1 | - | TGTGCCAGTACCCCGTGGGAGGGTGCCCCGGGGGCGGACGGGGAGCTGTTTTTT | CASTPWEGAPGADGELFF
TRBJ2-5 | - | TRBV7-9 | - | TGTGCCAGCAGCTTAGCTTTGACGGGAGAGGAGACCCAGTACTTC | CASSLALTGEETQYF
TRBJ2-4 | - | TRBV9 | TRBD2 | TGTGCCAGCCATCATAGGACTAGCGTAAACATTCAGTACTTC | CASHHRTSVNIQYF
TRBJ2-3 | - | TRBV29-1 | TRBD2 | TGCAGCGTTGAAATACTAGCGGGGAGGGCTGCGCAGTATTTT | CSVEILAGRAAQYF
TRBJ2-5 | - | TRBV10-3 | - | TGTGCCATCAGTGAGTCACCGACAGCACAAGAGACCCAGTACTTC | CAISESPTAQETQYF
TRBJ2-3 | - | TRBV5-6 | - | TGTGCCAGCAGCCCGAGCCCATTTACAGATACGCAGTATTTT | CASSPSPFTDTQYF
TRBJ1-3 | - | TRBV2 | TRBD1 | TGTGCCTGGAACAGGGGGCAGTATGGAAACACCATATATTTT | CAWNRGQYGNTIYF
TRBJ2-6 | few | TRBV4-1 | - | TGCGCCAGCAGCCAACAGGGCTCCGGGGCCAACGTCCTGACTTTC | CASSQQGSGANVLTF
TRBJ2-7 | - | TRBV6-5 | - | TGTGCCAGCAGTTACATCGGACAGCAGTACTTC | CASSYIGQQYF
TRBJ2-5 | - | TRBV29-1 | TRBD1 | TGCAGCGCAGACAGGGACGACGAGACCCAGTACTTC | CSADRDDETQYF
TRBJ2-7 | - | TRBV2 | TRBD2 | TGTGCCAGCAGTCCTAGCGGGGGGACGACCTGGGAGCAGTACTTC | CASSPSGGTTWEQYF
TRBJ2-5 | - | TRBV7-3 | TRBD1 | TGTGCCAGCAGCTTAATGCCAGGGGGCACAGAGACCCAGTACTTC | CASSLMPGGTETQYF
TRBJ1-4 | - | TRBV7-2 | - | TGTGCCAGCAGCTCGACAGCCGGCGGGGGCGAAAAACTGTTTTTT | CASSSTAGGGEKLFF
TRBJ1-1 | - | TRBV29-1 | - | TGCAGCGTTGCCGACGTGGACCGAAACGGGATGAACACTGAAGCTTTCTTT | CSVADVDRNGMNTEAFF
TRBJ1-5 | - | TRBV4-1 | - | TGCGCCAGCAGCCAAGAAGGGTCCCGCAATCAGCCCCAGCATTTT | CASSQEGSRNQPQHF
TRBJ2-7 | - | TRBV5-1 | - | TGCGCCAGCAGCTTCCAATCCCGAGGCTACGAGCAGTACTTC | CASSFQSRGYEQYF
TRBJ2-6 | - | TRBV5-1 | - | TGCGCCAGCTTGAGCTCTGGGGCCAACGTCCTGACTTTC | CASLSSGANVLTF
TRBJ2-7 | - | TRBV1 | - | TGCACCAGCAGCCAAGATAGACGGACTAGCGCCTACGAGCAGTACTTC | CTSSQDRRTSAYEQYF
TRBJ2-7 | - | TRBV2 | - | TGTGCCAGCAGTGTTTCGGCAGTAACCTACGAGCAGTACTTC | CASSVSAVTYEQYF
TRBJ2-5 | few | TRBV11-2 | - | TGTGCCAGCAGCATGGATGGTTACGGGGAGACCCAGTACTTC | CASSMDGYGETQYF
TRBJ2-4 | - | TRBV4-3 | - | TGCGCCAGCAGCCAAGAAACTCTAGCCAAAAACATTCAGTACTTC | CASSQETLAKNIQYF
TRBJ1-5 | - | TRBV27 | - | TGTGCCAGCAGCTACGGGGGTGCCAATCAGCCCCAGCATTTT | CASSYGGANQPQHF
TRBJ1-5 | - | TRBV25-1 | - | TGTGCCAGCCCCCTTCCGGGGACTCAGCCCCAGCATTTT | CASPLPGTQPQHF
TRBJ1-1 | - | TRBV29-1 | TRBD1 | TGCAGCGTGGAGGGACAGGGCTATGAAGCTTTCTTT | CSVEGQGYEAFF